A single sample is the source of the 2 T cell receptor beta chains below, sequenced in a study of naive and memory T cell subsets (dated by TCRdb to about 2017). Library creation used UMI-ligation and nested PCR. The sequencing machine was an Illumina MiSeq. To cover both TRBC1 and TRBC2, the beta constant-region primer consisted of an equimolar mix of two oligonucleotides. Clones were called with MiXCR by TCRdb after fastp trimmed the public reads at Q25, and only in-frame beta chains were retained. Entries that share a CDR3 protein sequence are merged under the most common genes and DNA. The sample table holds roughly 98,000 distinct CDR3 sequences, of which more than 6.5% were seen once. The ten top clones hold around 1.6% of the sample. Sequencing input: central memory CD4+ T cells from blood. Taken with the paper, the label for cell subset or site translates to: central memory, CD45RA- CD27+. The receptors here all came from a human donor in good health.

The chain combines TRBV27 with TRBJ2-5; unclear D gene. Trimming shortened V by 0 bases and J by 1 base, and 12 bases separated the two germline ends. Germline CDR1 is MNHEY and CDR2 is SMNVEV (reference sequence). CDR3 length equals 16 residues. In nucleotides, the CDR3 is TGTGCCAGCAGTTTATCATTCCTGGGCCTCCAAGAGACCCAGTACTTC. Its translation: CASSLSFLGLQETQYF.

This clonotype was picked up many times. The chain is built from TRBV30 and TRBJ1-2; D is ambiguous. The V gene's germline CDR1 is GTSNPN and CDR2 SVGIG (reference sequence). V gave up 2 bases and J gave up 2 bases, with 9 bases separating them. This CDR3 is 13 amino acids long. This CDR3 is CAWSLGINYGYTF. DNA for the CDR3: TGTGCCTGGAGTTTGGGGATAAACTATGGCTACACCTTC.